These 6 T cell receptor beta chains originate from one sample sequenced in a study of cytomegalovirus exposure and HLA in healthy donors. In the PCR, 60 Vbeta and 13 Jbeta primers were used. Measured with immunoSEQ multiplex PCR; TCRdb has only the in-frame clones, and not every one. The table includes about 67,000 clones, roughly 65% detected once. Sequencing was performed on PBMCs. The receptors originated from a woman in her 30s in good health and CMV-seronegative.

This CDR3 is CASSIASGGLVSQYF. The CDR3 DNA reads TGTGCCAGTAGTATAGCCTCGGGGGGGCTGGTTTCGCAGTATTTT. This rearrangement joins TRBV19 to TRBJ2-3; 8 bases are a match to TRBD2. The CDR3 loop spans 15 amino acids. After removal of 1 base from V and 10 bases from J, the junction contained 10 bases not matched to a gene. Germline V gene lookup returns CDR1 LNHDA and CDR2 SQIVND (reference sequence).

The table lists this clone with a count of one. CDR3 in DNA: TGTGCCAGCGGGAAAGAGGGGAACACTGAAGCTTTCTTT. This translates into CASGKEGNTEAFF. The chain employs TRBV6-1 and TRBJ1-1; D gene ambiguous. The CDR3 has 13 residues. The germline V gene encodes CDR1 MNHNS and CDR2 SASEGT. Deletions cut 8 bases from V and 1 base from J, with 11 bases between.

The rearrangement joins TRBV6-6 to TRBJ1-1, with TRBD1 identical over 10 bases. This CDR3 has 14 residues. CDR1 is MNHNY, CDR2 SVGAGI, per germline (reference sequence). Trimming took 5 bases from V and 6 from J; bases not matched to a gene: 6. The CDR3 reads CASSPGQGIPEAFF. In nucleotides, the CDR3 is TGTGCCAGCAGTCCGGGACAGGGGATTCCTGAAGCTTTCTTT.

This clone was seen only once. V gene TRBV5-4 combines with J gene TRBJ2-5, with TRBD2 matching over 15 bases. With V trimmed by 4 bases and J by 5 bases, 3 bases remained unmatched. In germline, CDR1 is SGHNT, CDR2 YYREEE (reference sequence). This CDR3 has 15 residues. CDR3 in DNA: TGTGCCAGCAGCCCGGGACTAGCGGGGGGCGAGACCCAGTACTTC. It encodes CASSPGLAGGETQYF.

The J gene is TRBJ2-7, the V gene TRBV6-6; D perhaps matches TRBD1 (6 bases). CDR1 and CDR2 from the germline V gene are MNHNY and SVGAGI (reference sequence). The CDR3 totals 15 residues. V was shortened by 0 bases and J by 2 bases, with 11 bases between the two germline ends. Written as DNA, the CDR3 is TGTGCCAGCAGTTACTCCCGGGACACCGCCTACGAGCAGTACTTC. It yields the protein CASSYSRDTAYEQYF.

This rearrangement joins TRBV5-5 to TRBJ2-2, with 11 nucleotides matching TRBD1. The junction had 11 bases not matched to a gene; V was cut back by 6 bases and J by 1 base. Germline lookup yields CDR1 SGHKS and CDR2 YYEKEE (reference sequence). This CDR3 has 18 residues. CDR3 residues: CASTSPTGTGGNTGELFF. The CDR3 coding sequence is TGTGCCAGCACCTCTCCCACCGGGACAGGGGGGAACACCGGGGAGCTGTTTTTT.